Listed below are T cell receptor beta chains from one sample, sequenced in a study of Graves' ophthalmopathy and Graves' hyperthyroidism. TCRdb processed the multiplex PCR reads anew with MiXCR; each CDR3 protein has one entry. In the table there are hundreds of thousands of distinct CDR3 sequences, about 21% of which are singletons. The sequenced material came from peripheral blood. The receptors originated from a woman under 30 with stable Graves' hyperthyroidism. CDR3s include the opening cysteine and the closing phenylalanine or tryptophan. D genes are given only for firm matches. Size values are once, few and many counts, or a class for expanded clones, and some rows have none.

>TRBJ1-2|TRBV12-3/TRBV12-4|TRBD1|many
CASGPDRDNGYTF
TGTGCCAGCGGCCCGGACAGGGACAATGGCTACACCTTC
>TRBJ1-5|TRBV2|NA|many
CASSEVGGDRQPQHF
TGTGCCAGCAGTGAAGTTGGGGGGGATAGGCAGCCCCAGCATTTT
>TRBJ1-2|TRBV20-1|NA|many
CSARTPVGYGYTF
TGCAGTGCACGGACCCCCGTTGGATATGGCTACACCTTC
>TRBJ2-5|TRBV11-1|TRBD2|once
CASSLRTSPVETQYF
TGTGCCAGCAGCCTTCGGACTAGTCCCGTGGAGACCCAGTACTTC
>TRBJ2-2|TRBV12-3/TRBV12-4|NA|many
CASRVSVNTGELFF
TGTGCCAGCAGGGTCAGCGTTAACACCGGGGAGCTGTTTTTT
>TRBJ2-5|TRBV5-1|NA|many
CASSLEGRGETQYF
TGCGCCAGCAGCTTGGAGGGGAGAGGAGAGACCCAGTACTTC
>TRBJ2-7|TRBV7-8|NA|many
CASSPTASPYEQYF
TGTGCCAGCAGCCCGACCGCTTCGCCCTACGAGCAGTACTTC
>TRBJ1-2|TRBV6-5|NA|many
CASSPHRAGYTF
TGTGCCAGCAGTCCCCACAGGGCTGGCTACACCTTC
>TRBJ1-1|TRBV2|NA|many
CASSEGAANTEAFF
TGTGCCAGCAGTGAAGGGGCGGCGAACACTGAAGCTTTCTTT
>TRBJ2-5|TRBV18|NA|NA
CASSPISETQYF
TGTGCCAGCTCACCTATATCAGAGACCCAGTACTTC
>TRBJ1-1|TRBV28|TRBD1|many
CASRIYRGHYLDTEAFF
TGTGCCAGCAGGATATACAGGGGGCATTATTTGGACACTGAAGCTTTCTTT
>TRBJ1-1|TRBV6-1|NA|many
CASSGPGSPNTEAFF
TGTGCCAGCAGTGGCCCCGGCAGTCCGAACACTGAAGCTTTCTTT
>TRBJ2-7|TRBV25-1|TRBD1|many
CASSEDRAYEQYF
TGTGCCAGCAGTGAAGACAGGGCCTACGAGCAGTACTTC
>TRBJ1-2|TRBV12-3/TRBV12-4|NA|NA
CASSLAVLTGGCTF
TGTGCCAGCAGTTTAGCGGTTTTAACGGGTGGCTGCACCTTC
>TRBJ2-7|TRBV11-2|NA|many
CASSREWSVSYEQYF
TGTGCCAGCAGCCGCGAGTGGAGCGTATCCTACGAGCAGTACTTC
>TRBJ2-2|TRBV2|NA|many
CASSVGEGGTGELFF
TGTGCCAGCAGCGTGGGAGAAGGGGGCACCGGGGAGCTGTTTTTT
>TRBJ1-1|TRBV11-2|NA|many
CASSLEPLATEAFF
TGTGCCAGCAGCCTCGAGCCCCTGGCTACTGAAGCTTTCTTT
>TRBJ1-2|TRBV5-1|NA|many
CASSLDPNTNYGYTF
TGCGCCAGCAGCTTGGACCCAAACACTAACTATGGCTACACCTTC
>TRBJ1-5|TRBV29-1|NA|few
CSVSAGGGQPQHF
TGCAGCGTGTCAGCGGGGGGCGGTCAGCCCCAGCATTTT
>TRBJ2-7|TRBV7-2|TRBD1|many
CASTSGTVGYEQYF
TGTGCCAGCACCTCCGGGACAGTCGGGTACGAGCAGTACTTC
>TRBJ2-6|TRBV12-5|NA|NA
CASGLTHGSSGANVLTF
TGTGCTAGTGGTTTGACCCACGGAAGCTCTGGGGCCAACGTCCTGACTTTC
>TRBJ2-7|TRBV25-1|TRBD2|many
CASSKNPLAGGPKNEQYF
TGTGCCAGCAGTAAGAACCCCCTAGCGGGAGGGCCAAAGAACGAGCAGTACTTC
>TRBJ1-1|TRBV20-1|NA|NA
CSASFRGLDTEAFF
TGCAGTGCTAGCTTTCGGGGACTCGACACTGAAGCTTTCTTT
>TRBJ1-6|TRBV7-9|TRBD1|many
CASSRDRALVPLHF
TGTGCCAGCAGCCGAGACAGGGCCCTGGTACCCCTCCACTTT
>TRBJ1-2|TRBV12-3/TRBV12-4|NA|many
CASKSRRRDFYGYTF
TGTGCCAGCAAATCACGGCGCAGGGACTTCTATGGCTACACCTTC
>TRBJ1-2|TRBV28|TRBD1|many
CASSFIRGQGYGYTF
TGTGCCAGCAGTTTTATTAGGGGGCAGGGCTATGGCTACACCTTC
>TRBJ1-6|TRBV7-8|NA|once
CASRGYADSPLHF
TGTGCCAGCAGAGGCTATGCGGATTCACCCCTCCACTTT
>TRBJ2-5|TRBV6-4|NA|many
CASSGSEDGEQETQYF
TGTGCCAGCAGTGGCTCAGAGGACGGAGAGCAAGAGACCCAGTACTTC
>TRBJ2-7|TRBV13|NA|many
CASSLVLSEQYF
TGTGCCAGCAGCTTAGTATTAAGCGAGCAGTACTTC
>TRBJ2-5|TRBV25-1|NA|once
CASSGGIGTQYF
TGTGCCAGCAGTGGGGGTATTGGGACCCAGTACTTC
>TRBJ1-1|TRBV11-1|NA|NA
CASSRPGRGMNTEAFF
TGTGCCAGCAGCCGACCCGGAAGGGGCATGAACACTGAAGCTTTCTTT
>TRBJ2-7|TRBV5-5|NA|few
CASTWGVTYEQYF
TGTGCCAGCACCTGGGGGGTAACCTACGAGCAGTACTTC